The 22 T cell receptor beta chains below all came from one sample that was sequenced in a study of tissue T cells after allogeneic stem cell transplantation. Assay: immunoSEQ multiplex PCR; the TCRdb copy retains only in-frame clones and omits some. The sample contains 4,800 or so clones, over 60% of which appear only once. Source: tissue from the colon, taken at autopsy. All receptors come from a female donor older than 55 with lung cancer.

This CDR3 reads CASSNIPDTEAFF. CDR3 coding DNA: TGTGCCAGCAGCAACATACCAGACACTGAAGCTTTCTTT. The chain is built from TRBV11-1 and TRBJ1-1; D unclear. Trimming pared 5 bases from V and 3 bases from J, leaving 10 bases between. Per germline, CDR1 SGHAT and CDR2 FQDESV (reference sequence). This CDR3 is built from 13 residues.

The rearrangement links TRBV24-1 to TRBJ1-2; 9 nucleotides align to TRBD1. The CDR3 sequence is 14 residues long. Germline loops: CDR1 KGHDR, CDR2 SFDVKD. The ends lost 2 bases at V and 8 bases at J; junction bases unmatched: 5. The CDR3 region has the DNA TGTGCCACCAGTGATTCCGGGACAGGGAAGGGCTACACCTTC. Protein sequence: CATSDSGTGKGYTF.

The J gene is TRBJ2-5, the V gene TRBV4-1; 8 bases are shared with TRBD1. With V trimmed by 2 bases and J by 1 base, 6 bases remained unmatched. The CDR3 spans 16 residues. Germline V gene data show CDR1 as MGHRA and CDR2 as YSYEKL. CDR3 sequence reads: CASSQKTGAVQETQYF. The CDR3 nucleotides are TGCGCCAGCAGCCAAAAGACAGGGGCTGTCCAAGAGACCCAGTACTTC.

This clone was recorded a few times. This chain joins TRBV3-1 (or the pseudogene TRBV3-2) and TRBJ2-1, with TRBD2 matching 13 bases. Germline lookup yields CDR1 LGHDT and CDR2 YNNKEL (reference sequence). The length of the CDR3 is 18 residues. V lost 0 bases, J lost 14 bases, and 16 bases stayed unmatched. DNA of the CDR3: TGTGCCAGCAGCCAAGATTTGTTGACTAGCGGGAGGCCGTGGGGGAAGTTCTTC. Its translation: CASSQDLLTSGRPWGKFF.

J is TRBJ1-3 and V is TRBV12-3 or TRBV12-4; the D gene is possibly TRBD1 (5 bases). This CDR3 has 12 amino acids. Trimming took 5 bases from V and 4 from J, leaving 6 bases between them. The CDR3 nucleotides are TGTGCCAGCAGTCGACAGGGAAACACCATATATTTT. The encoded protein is CASSRQGNTIYF.

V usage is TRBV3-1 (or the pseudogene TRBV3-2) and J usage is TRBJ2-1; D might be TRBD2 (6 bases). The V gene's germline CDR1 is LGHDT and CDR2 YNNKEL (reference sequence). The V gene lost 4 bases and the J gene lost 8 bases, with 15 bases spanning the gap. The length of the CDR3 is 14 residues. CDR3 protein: CASSRGGQGHEQFF. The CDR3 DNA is TGTGCCAGCAGCCGAGGAGGGCAGGGCCATGAGCAGTTCTTC.

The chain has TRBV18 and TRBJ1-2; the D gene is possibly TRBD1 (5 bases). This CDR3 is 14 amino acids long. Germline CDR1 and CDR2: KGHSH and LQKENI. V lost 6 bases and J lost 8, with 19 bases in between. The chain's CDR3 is CASSPGTGGYGYTF. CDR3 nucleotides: TGTGCCAGCTCGCCCGGGACCGGGGGATACGGCTACACCTTC.

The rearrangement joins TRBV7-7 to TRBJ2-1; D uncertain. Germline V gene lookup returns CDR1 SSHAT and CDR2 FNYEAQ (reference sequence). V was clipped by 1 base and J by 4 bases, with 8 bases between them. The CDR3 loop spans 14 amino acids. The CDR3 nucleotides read TGTGCCAGCAGCTTAGGGGCAGGATACAATGAGCAGTTCTTC. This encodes CASSLGAGYNEQFF.

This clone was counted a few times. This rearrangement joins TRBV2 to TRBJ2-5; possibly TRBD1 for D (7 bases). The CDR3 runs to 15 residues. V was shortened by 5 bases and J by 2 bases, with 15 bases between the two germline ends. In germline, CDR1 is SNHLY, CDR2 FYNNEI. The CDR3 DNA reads TGTGCCAGCAGTAGGACAGGCGGGGCTCAAGAGACCCAGTACTTC. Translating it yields CASSRTGGAQETQYF.

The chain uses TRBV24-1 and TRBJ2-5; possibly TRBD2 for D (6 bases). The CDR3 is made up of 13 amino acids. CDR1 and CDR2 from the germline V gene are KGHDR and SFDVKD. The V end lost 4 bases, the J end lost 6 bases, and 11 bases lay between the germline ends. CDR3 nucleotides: TGTGCCACCAGTGAGATGGGGGGTAAGACCCAGTACTTC. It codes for CATSEMGGKTQYF.

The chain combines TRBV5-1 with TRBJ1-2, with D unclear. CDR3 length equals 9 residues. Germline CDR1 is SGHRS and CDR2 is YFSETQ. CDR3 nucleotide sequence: TGCGCTCAAATCCGGGGCTACACCTTC. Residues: CAQIRGYTF.

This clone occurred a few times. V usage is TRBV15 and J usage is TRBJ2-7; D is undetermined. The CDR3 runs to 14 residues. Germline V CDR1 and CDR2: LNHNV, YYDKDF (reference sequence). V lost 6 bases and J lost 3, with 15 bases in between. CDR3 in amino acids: CATRMGRSGYEQYF. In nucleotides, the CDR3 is TGTGCCACCAGAATGGGCAGATCGGGCTACGAGCAGTACTTC.

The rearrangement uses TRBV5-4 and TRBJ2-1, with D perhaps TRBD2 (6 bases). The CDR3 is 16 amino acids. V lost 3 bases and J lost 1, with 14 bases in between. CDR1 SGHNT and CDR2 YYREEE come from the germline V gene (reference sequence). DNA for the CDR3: TGTGCCAGCAGCTATGGCGGGACGTTATCCTACAATGAGCAGTTCTTC. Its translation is CASSYGGTLSYNEQFF.

The CDR3, as DNA: TGTGCCAGTAGTATAGATCGACAGGCCTTCTCTGGAAACACCATATATTTT. Translating it yields CASSIDRQAFSGNTIYF. V is TRBV19 and J is TRBJ1-3; D may be TRBD1 (6 bases). The germline CDR1 and CDR2 sequences are LNHDA and SQIVND (reference sequence). The CDR3 covers 17 residues. Trimming took off 0 bases at V and 0 bases at J, with 12 bases between the two ends.

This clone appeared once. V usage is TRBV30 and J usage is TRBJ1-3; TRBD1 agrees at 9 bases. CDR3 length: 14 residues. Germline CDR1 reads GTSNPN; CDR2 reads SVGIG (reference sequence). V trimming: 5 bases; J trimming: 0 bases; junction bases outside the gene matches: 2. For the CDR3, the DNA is TGTGCCTGGGGACAGGGGAACTCTGGAAACACCATATATTTT. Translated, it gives CAWGQGNSGNTIYF. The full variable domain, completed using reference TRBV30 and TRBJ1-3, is SQTIHQWPATLVQPVGSPLSLECTVEGTSNPNLYWYRQAAGRGLQLLFYSVGIGQISSEVPQNLSASRPQDRQFILSSKKLLLSDSGFYLCAWGQGNSGNTIYFGEGSWLTVV.

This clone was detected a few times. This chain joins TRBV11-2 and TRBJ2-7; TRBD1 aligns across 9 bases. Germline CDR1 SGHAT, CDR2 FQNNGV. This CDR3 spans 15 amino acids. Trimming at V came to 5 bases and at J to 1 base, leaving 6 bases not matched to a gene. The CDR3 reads CASSAGTGPSYEQYF. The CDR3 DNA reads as TGTGCCAGCAGCGCCGGGACAGGGCCATCCTACGAGCAGTACTTC.

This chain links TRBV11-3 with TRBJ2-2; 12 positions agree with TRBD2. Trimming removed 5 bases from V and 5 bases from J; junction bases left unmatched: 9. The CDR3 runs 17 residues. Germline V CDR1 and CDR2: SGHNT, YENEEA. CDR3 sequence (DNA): TGTGCCAGCAGCAAAGGCCGGACTAGCGGGATTACCGGGGAGCTGTTTTTT. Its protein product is CASSKGRTSGITGELFF.

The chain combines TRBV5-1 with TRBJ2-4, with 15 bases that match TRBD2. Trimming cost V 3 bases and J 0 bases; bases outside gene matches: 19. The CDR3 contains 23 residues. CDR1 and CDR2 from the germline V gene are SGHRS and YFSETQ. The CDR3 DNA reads TGCGCCAGCAGCTCTAACCCGGGACTAGCGGGGGGTATCGTCACCTCAGCCAAAAACATTCAGTACTTC. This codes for CASSSNPGLAGGIVTSAKNIQYF.

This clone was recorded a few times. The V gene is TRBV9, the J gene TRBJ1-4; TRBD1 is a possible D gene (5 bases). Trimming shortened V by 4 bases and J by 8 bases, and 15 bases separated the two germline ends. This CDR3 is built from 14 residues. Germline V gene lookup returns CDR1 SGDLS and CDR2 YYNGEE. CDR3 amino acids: CASSPFGTGEKLFF. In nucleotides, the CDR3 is TGTGCCAGCAGCCCCTTCGGGACGGGAGAAAAACTGTTTTTT.

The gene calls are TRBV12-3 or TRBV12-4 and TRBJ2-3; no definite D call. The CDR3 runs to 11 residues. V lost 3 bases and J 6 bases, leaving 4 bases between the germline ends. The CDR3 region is CASSFLDTQYF. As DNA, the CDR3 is TGTGCCAGCAGTTTTCTGGATACGCAGTATTTT.

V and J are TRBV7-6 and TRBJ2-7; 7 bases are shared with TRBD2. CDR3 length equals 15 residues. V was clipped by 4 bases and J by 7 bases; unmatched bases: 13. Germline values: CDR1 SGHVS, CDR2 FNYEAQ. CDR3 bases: TGTGCCAGCAGCTCCGAAGGCGGGGGAGGGGAGGAGCAGTACTTC. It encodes CASSSEGGGGEEQYF.

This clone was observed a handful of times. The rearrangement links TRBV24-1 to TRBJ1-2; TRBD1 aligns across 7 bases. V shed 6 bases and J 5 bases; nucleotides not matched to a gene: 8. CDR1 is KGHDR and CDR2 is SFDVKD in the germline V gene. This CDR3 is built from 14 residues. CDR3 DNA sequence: TGTGCCACCAGTCCTACAGGGGTTCCGTATGGCTACACCTTC. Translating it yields CATSPTGVPYGYTF.